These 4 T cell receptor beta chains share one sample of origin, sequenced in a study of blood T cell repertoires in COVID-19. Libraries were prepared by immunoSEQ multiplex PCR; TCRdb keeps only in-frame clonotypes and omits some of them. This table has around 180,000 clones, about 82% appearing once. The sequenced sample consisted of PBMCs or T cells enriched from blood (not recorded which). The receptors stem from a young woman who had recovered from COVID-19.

The CDR3 nucleotides read TGTGCCAGCAGTTACGGTATGGCAGGGTTGAACACTGAAGCTTTCTTT. It codes for CASSYGMAGLNTEAFF. The chain uses TRBV6-5 and TRBJ1-1; TRBD1 is a possible D gene (5 bases). Trimming took 2 bases from V and 0 from J, leaving 13 bases between them. The V gene's germline CDR1 is MNHEY and CDR2 SVGAGI. The CDR3 has 16 amino acids.

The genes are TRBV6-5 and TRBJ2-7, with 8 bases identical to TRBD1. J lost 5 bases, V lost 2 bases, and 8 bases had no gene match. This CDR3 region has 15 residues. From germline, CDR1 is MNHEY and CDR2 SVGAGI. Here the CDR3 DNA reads TGTGCCAGCAGTTACCCAATTGGACAGGGTAACGAGCAGTACTTC. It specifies CASSYPIGQGNEQYF.

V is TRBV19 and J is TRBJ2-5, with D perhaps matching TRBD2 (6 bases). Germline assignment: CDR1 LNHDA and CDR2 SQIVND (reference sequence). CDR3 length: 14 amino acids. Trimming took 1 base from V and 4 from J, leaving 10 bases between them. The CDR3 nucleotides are TGTGCCAGTAGTATAGGCGGGGTGGGAGAGACCCAGTACTTC. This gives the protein CASSIGGVGETQYF.

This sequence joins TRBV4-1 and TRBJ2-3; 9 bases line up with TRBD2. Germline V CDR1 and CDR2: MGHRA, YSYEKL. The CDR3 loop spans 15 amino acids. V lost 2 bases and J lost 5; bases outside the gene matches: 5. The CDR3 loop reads CASSQIAGAEDTQYF. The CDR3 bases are TGCGCCAGCAGCCAAATAGCGGGAGCGGAAGATACGCAGTATTTT.